This TCR beta chain was obtained from a study of T cell clonotyping in hematopoietic cell transplantation. Some clones are missing from TCRdb's copy, which holds only in-frame ones; the method was immunoSEQ multiplex PCR. The sample yields under 5,000 clones, 96% seen once. Whole-study results and caveats: Recipient TCR diversity dropped after transplant; expanded clonotypes rose from day 30 to 180.

Recipient blood drawn about 28 days pretransplant and days 30, 100, 180 after. In the case of this clone: The antigen remains undetermined.

Germline-derived CDR1 and CDR2 are SGHVS and FQNEAQ. V shed 1 base and J shed 5 bases, with 11 bases lying between them. The CDR3 runs to 15 residues. The sample here was PBMCs, taken 100 days after allogeneic stem cell transplant. This chain links TRBV7-8 with TRBJ1-4; D may be TRBD1 (6 bases). This sequence was found in a male patient between 35 and 55 years old who had an allogeneic stem cell transplant from a related donor, so the T cells may come from the graft donor. Some clones in this sample may be carry-over from other donors' samples. The CDR3 nucleotides are TGTGCCAGCAGCTTAGAGGACAGCTCGAATGAAAAACTGTTTTTT. Amino acids: CASSLEDSSNEKLFF.